These T cell receptor beta chains were read from a single sample in a study of control samples from healthy donors and cancer patients. Assay used: immunoSEQ multiplex PCR; TCRdb lists only in-frame clones, some missing. The repertoire holds under 450,000 clones, with 80% to 95% as singletons. Sequencing input: PBMCs. The receptors shown here come from a man aged 35 to 55 with head and neck cancer. The CDR3 runs from the conserved cysteine through the conserved F or W. A D gene is named only where the DNA matches it firmly. A clone size is listed for some rows: how often the clone was seen (once, few, many), or a class if it is expanded.

j_gene,v_gene,d_gene,abundance,CDR3aa,CDR3nt
TRBJ2-5,TRBV19,-,-,CASSMGGGGQTQYF,TGTGCCAGTAGTATGGGAGGGGGCGGACAGACCCAGTACTTC
TRBJ2-6,TRBV28,-,-,CASSLDSGANVLTF,TGTGCCAGCAGCCTAGACTCTGGGGCCAACGTCCTGACTTTC
TRBJ1-2,TRBV6-6,TRBD1,-,CASSPSRIGTGVGYTF,TGTGCCAGCAGTCCATCACGGATCGGGACAGGGGTGGGCTACACCTTC
TRBJ2-2,TRBV24-1,-,-,CATSAGRDTGELFF,TGTGCCACCAGTGCGGGGCGGGACACCGGGGAGCTGTTTTTT
TRBJ2-1,TRBV10-2,-,-,CASSERSKGNEQFF,TGCGCCAGCAGTGAGCGGTCAAAAGGGAATGAGCAGTTCTTC
TRBJ1-3,TRBV30,TRBD1,-,CAWSQNRGSGNTIYF,TGTGCCTGGAGCCAGAACAGGGGCTCTGGAAACACCATATATTTT
TRBJ2-2,TRBV27,-,-,CASSYQVSANTGELFF,TGTGCCAGCAGTTACCAAGTTTCCGCGAACACCGGGGAGCTGTTTTTT
TRBJ2-5,TRBV7-9,-,-,CASSLVVVVSETQYF,TGTGCCAGCAGCTTAGTGGTGGTAGTTTCAGAGACCCAGTACTTC
TRBJ2-6,TRBV4-3,-,-,CASSPRDLPGANVLTF,TGCGCCAGCAGCCCACGAGACCTCCCTGGGGCCAACGTCCTGACTTTC
TRBJ2-1,TRBV28,-,-,CASSSGEVPYNEQFF,TGTGCCAGCAGTTCGGGCGAAGTCCCCTACAATGAGCAGTTCTTC
TRBJ2-3,TRBV11-3,-,-,CASSPSPPGAITDTQYF,TGTGCCAGCAGCCCTAGCCCTCCCGGAGCGATAACAGATACGCAGTATTTT
TRBJ2-3,TRBV10-1,TRBD1,-,CASSESPGTGTDTQYF,TGCGCCAGCAGTGAGTCTCCCGGGACAGGGACAGATACGCAGTATTTT
TRBJ2-7,TRBV7-3,TRBD1,-,CASSPRTGSYEQYF,TGTGCCAGCAGCCCCCGGACAGGATCCTACGAGCAGTACTTC
TRBJ1-1,TRBV10-2,-,-,CASITIGGAFF,TGCGCCAGCATTACTATTGGGGGAGCTTTCTTT
TRBJ2-3,TRBV27,TRBD2,once,CASSWTSGGPSTDTQYF,TGTGCCAGCAGTTGGACTAGCGGGGGGCCTAGCACAGATACGCAGTATTTT
TRBJ1-5,TRBV6-2/TRBV6-3,-,-,CASSYGLKQGPDQPQHF,TGTGCCAGCAGTTACGGTTTGAAACAGGGTCCCGATCAGCCCCAGCATTTT